One and the same sample provided the 13 T cell receptor beta chains below, sequenced in a study of control samples from healthy donors and cancer patients. Assay: immunoSEQ multiplex PCR; the TCRdb copy retains only in-frame clones and omits some. The table lists almost 90,000 clones, 86% of them singletons. What was sequenced was blood. All receptors come from a man under 40 in good health.

The chain is built from TRBV27 and TRBJ1-6; D ambiguous. This CDR3 is built from 13 residues. Germline CDR1 and CDR2: MNHEY and SMNVEV (reference sequence). Trimming stripped 8 bases from V and 6 bases from J, with 11 bases between. CDR3 loop: CASGVRFNSPLHF. The CDR3 DNA is TGTGCCAGCGGGGTGAGGTTTAATTCACCCCTCCACTTT.

This chain joins TRBV29-1 and TRBJ1-1; the match to TRBD1 covers 8 bases. Germline V gene sequence: CDR1 SQVTM, CDR2 ANQGSEA. J gave up 4 bases and V 6 bases, and 7 bases lay outside the gene matches. This CDR3 contains 13 residues. CDR3 coding DNA: TGCAGCGTCTACGGACAGGGCGGCACTGAAGCTTTCTTT. Encoded protein: CSVYGQGGTEAFF. The full variable domain, in which reference TRBV29-1 and TRBJ1-1 provide the parts outside the CDR3, is SAVISQKPSRDICQRGTSLTIQCQVDSQVTMMFWYRQQPGQSLTLIATANQGSEATYESGFVIDKFPISRPNLTFSTLTVSNMSPEDSSIYLCSVYGQGGTEAFFGQGTRLTVV.

The chain recombines TRBV15 with TRBJ2-1; possibly TRBD1 for D (5 bases). Trimming took 3 bases from V and 3 from J, leaving 18 bases between them. CDR1 LNHNV and CDR2 YYDKDF come from the germline V gene (reference sequence). The CDR3 is 17 residues long. Written as DNA, the CDR3 is TGTGCCACCAGCAGCTCCTTCCAAGACAGAGGCTACAATGAGCAGTTCTTC. This translates into CATSSSFQDRGYNEQFF.

The rearrangement uses TRBV30 and TRBJ1-2; D might be TRBD1 (6 bases). CDR3 size: 14 residues. Germline V gene lookup returns CDR1 GTSNPN and CDR2 SVGIG (reference sequence). Trimming cost V 5 bases and J 2 bases, with 15 bases left between them. The CDR3 sequence: CAWLDTGLNYGYTF. CDR3 nucleotides: TGTGCCTGGCTGGACACAGGGCTCAACTATGGCTACACCTTC.

The rearrangement uses TRBV10-3 and TRBJ1-4, with TRBD1 matching 9 bases. The length of the CDR3 is 14 residues. The germline V gene encodes CDR1 ENHRY and CDR2 SYGVKD. The J segment lost 6 bases and the V segment lost 6 bases, leaving 5 bases of the junction unmatched. CDR3: CAISPGQGHEKLFF. DNA for the CDR3: TGTGCCATCAGCCCAGGACAGGGGCATGAAAAACTGTTTTTT.

This clone was seen only a few times. The chain links TRBV6-5 to TRBJ2-7; the match to TRBD1 covers 9 bases. Per the germline V gene, CDR1 is MNHEY and CDR2 is SVGAGI. The CDR3 runs to 14 residues. After removal of 2 bases from V and 3 bases from J, the junction contained 2 bases not matched to a gene. The CDR3 DNA follows: TGTGCCAGCAGTTACCGGGACAGGGACTACGAGCAGTACTTC. Protein sequence: CASSYRDRDYEQYF.

This chain links TRBV27 with TRBJ2-3; D is perhaps TRBD2 (5 bases). This CDR3 has 14 residues. Germline CDR1 and CDR2: MNHEY and SMNVEV (reference sequence). V lost 3 bases, J lost 5 bases, and 12 bases lay in between. The CDR3 is CASSFDTGRDTQYF. CDR3 nucleotides: TGTGCCAGCAGTTTCGACACGGGAAGAGATACGCAGTATTTT.

This chain links TRBV6-1 with TRBJ1-5, with 8 bases aligning to TRBD1. CDR3 length: 17 amino acids. The V segment lost 2 bases and the J segment 0 bases; nucleotides outside the gene matches: 6. Germline CDR1 reads MNHNS; CDR2 reads SASEGT. The CDR3 protein is CASSESTGGYSNQPQHF. The CDR3, as DNA: TGTGCCAGCAGTGAATCCACAGGGGGGTATAGCAATCAGCCCCAGCATTTT.

This rearrangement joins TRBV4-1 to TRBJ1-1, with D tentatively TRBD1 (5 bases). Germline V CDR1 and CDR2: MGHRA, YSYEKL. The CDR3 totals 15 residues. The ends were cut back, 3 bases at V and 0 bases at J, with 11 bases in the middle. Written as DNA, the CDR3 is TGCGCCAGCAGCCATGTAGACAGATTGAACACTGAAGCTTTCTTT. It is translated as CASSHVDRLNTEAFF.

The rearrangement uses TRBV5-8 and TRBJ2-7; 9 bases are shared with TRBD1. The V segment lost 7 bases and the J segment 3 bases; nucleotides outside the gene matches: 8. The CDR3 totals 14 residues. From germline, CDR1 is SGHTS and CDR2 YDEGEE. The CDR3 here is CASSRGQGRYEQYV. The CDR3 bases are TGTGCCAGCTCCCGGGGACAGGGACGCTACGAGCAGTACGTC.

The V gene is TRBV19, the J gene TRBJ1-4; perhaps TRBD1 as D (6 bases). This CDR3 region has 13 residues. Germline lookup yields CDR1 LNHDA and CDR2 SQIVND (reference sequence). Trimming shortened V by 6 bases and J by 8 bases, and 13 bases separated the two germline ends. The CDR3 loop reads CASSFGRGEKLFF. Written as DNA, the CDR3 is TGTGCCAGTAGCTTTGGGAGGGGGGAAAAACTGTTTTTT.

The chain recombines TRBV27 with TRBJ2-3; maybe TRBD2 (5 bases). The CDR3 loop spans 15 amino acids. V lost 5 bases to trimming and J lost 0 bases, with 12 bases between them. Germline V CDR1 and CDR2: MNHEY, SMNVEV (reference sequence). The CDR3 reads CASSSLDSSTDTQYF. Here the CDR3 DNA reads TGTGCCAGCAGTAGCCTGGACTCTAGCACAGATACGCAGTATTTT.

V and J are TRBV19 and TRBJ1-5; maybe TRBD1 (5 bases). Looked up from germline, CDR1 is LNHDA and CDR2 is SQIVND (reference sequence). Trimming stripped 3 bases from V and 3 bases from J, with 9 bases between. The CDR3 runs 14 residues. The chain's CDR3 is CASSMARDNQPQHF. CDR3 bases: TGTGCCAGTAGTATGGCCAGGGACAATCAGCCCCAGCATTTT. Complete variable domain (other parts from reference TRBV19 and TRBJ1-5): DGGITQSPKYLFRKEGQNVTLSCEQNLNHDAMYWYRQDPGQGLRLIYYSQIVNDFQKGDIAEGYSVSREKKESFPLTVTSAQKNPTAFYLCASSMARDNQPQHFGDGTRLSIL.